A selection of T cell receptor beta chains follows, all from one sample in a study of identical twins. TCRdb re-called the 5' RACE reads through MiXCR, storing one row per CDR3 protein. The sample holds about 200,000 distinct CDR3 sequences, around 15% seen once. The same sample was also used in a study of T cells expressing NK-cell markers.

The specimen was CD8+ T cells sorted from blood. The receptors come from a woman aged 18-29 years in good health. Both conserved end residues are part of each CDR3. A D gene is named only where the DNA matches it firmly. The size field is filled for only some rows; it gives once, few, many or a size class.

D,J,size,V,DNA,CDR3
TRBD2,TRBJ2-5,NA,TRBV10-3,TGTGCCATCAGCGCCACTAGCGGGTCCCAAGAGACCCAGTACTTC,CAISATSGSQETQYF
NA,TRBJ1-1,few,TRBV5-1,TGCGCCAGCAGCTTGGACCAGAGAGAAGCTTTCTTT,CASSLDQREAFF
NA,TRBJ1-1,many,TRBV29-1,TGCAGCCTTAGGACGGGGAACACTGAAGCTTTCTTT,CSLRTGNTEAFF
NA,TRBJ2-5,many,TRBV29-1,TGCAGCGTCCCACGGGGATGGAGGGAGACCCAGTACTTC,CSVPRGWRETQYF
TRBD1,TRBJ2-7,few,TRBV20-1,TGCAGTGCTAGAGACTTATTCGGGGACAGAGCCTACGAGCAGTACTTC,CSARDLFGDRAYEQYF
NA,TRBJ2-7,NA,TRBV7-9,TGTGCCAGCAGCTTAGACCCAGGGACGGACGAGCAGTACTTC,CASSLDPGTDEQYF
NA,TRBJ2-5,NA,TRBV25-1,TGTGCCAGCAGTGTCCGGGCGGGGCTGATAGAGACCCAGTACTTC,CASSVRAGLIETQYF
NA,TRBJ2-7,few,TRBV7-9,TGTGCCAGCAGTCCAGCCCCGACGACAGGTTCCTACGAGCAGTACTTC,CASSPAPTTGSYEQYF
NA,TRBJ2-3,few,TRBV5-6,TGTGCCAGCAGCATTCGGACAATCACAGATACGCAGTATTTT,CASSIRTITDTQYF
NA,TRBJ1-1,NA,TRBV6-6,TGTGCCAGCAGTTACTCTTCCCGTGAAGCTTTCTTT,CASSYSSREAFF
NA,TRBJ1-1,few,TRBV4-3,TGCGCCAGCAGCCCCAGTGGAGGGGGCACTGAAGCTTTCTTT,CASSPSGGGTEAFF
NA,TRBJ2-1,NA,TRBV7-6,TGTGCCAGCAGCCTAAACCCCCGGGATTCCTACAATGAGCAGTTCTTC,CASSLNPRDSYNEQFF
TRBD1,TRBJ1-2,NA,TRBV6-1,TGTGCCAGCAGCAAGGACAGGGACTATGGCTACACCTTC,CASSKDRDYGYTF
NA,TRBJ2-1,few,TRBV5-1,TGCGCCAGCAGCTTGGTCTCCCGGGCCCGGGATGAGCAGTTCTTC,CASSLVSRARDEQFF
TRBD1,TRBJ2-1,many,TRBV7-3,TGTGCCAGCAGCCAACTAGGGACAGTAAACAATGAGCAGTTCTTC,CASSQLGTVNNEQFF
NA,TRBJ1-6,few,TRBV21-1,TGTGCCAGCAGCTCCCAAACCGGGACAAGCTATAATTCACCCCTCCACTTT,CASSSQTGTSYNSPLHF
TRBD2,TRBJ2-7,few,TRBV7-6,TGTGCCAGCAGCTTAACCCTAGCGGGAGAAGGCGAGCAGTACTTC,CASSLTLAGEGEQYF
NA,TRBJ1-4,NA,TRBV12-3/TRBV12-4,TGTGCCAGCAGTTCAACGCGGCTGGGGAAACTGTTTTTT,CASSSTRLGKLFF
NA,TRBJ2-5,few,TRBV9,TGTGCCAGCAGCCCACCCAGCGGCCAAGAGACCCAGTACTTC,CASSPPSGQETQYF
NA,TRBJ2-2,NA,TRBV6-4,TGTGCCAGCAGTGAGTCCGTTGGCACCGGGGAGCTGTTTTTT,CASSESVGTGELFF
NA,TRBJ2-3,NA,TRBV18,TGTGCCAGCTCACCGGCCAGGGATACGCAGTATTTT,CASSPARDTQYF
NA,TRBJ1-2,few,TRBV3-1,TGTGCCAGCAGCCAAGATTTGGTCAACTATGGCTACACCTTC,CASSQDLVNYGYTF
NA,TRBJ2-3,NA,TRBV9,TGTGCCAGCAGCGCCAACACGGAAGAGGGGACAGATACGCAGTATTTT,CASSANTEEGTDTQYF
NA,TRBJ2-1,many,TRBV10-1,TGCGCCAGCTCTGCAGGGTACAATGAGCAGTTCTTC,CASSAGYNEQFF
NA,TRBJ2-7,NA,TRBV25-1,TGTGCCAGCACCCCAGTGGGGGTCCACGAGCAGTACTTC,CASTPVGVHEQYF
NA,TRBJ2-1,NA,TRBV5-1,TGCGCCAGCAGCTTCACAGGGAAAAGAGTAATAAGCTCCTACAATGAGCAGTTCTTC,CASSFTGKRVISSYNEQFF
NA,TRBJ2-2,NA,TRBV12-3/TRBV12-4,TGTGCCAGCAGTTCCCGGAAAAGGAACACCGGGGAGCTGTTTTTT,CASSSRKRNTGELFF
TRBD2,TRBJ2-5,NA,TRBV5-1,TGCGCCAGCAGCTTCCCTAGCGGCCAAGAGACCCAGTACTTC,CASSFPSGQETQYF
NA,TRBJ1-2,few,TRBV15,TGTGCCACCAGCAGCTCAGAGGGGTCCGCAAGCTACACCTTC,CATSSSEGSASYTF